The text below deals with one T cell receptor beta chain. How the authors handled the data: The authors estimated nucleated cell counts from reference gene primer amplification. Libraries were prepared by immunoSEQ multiplex PCR; TCRdb keeps only in-frame clonotypes and omits some of them. That table is the source of V, J and clone size, and D and trimming were worked out from the DNA. The table shows about 220,000 clones, with approximately 86% occurring only once. This sample stems from a study of blood T cell repertoires in COVID-19. Across the study: Specimens from acute and convalescent COVID-19 originated in the United States, Italy and Spain. From T cells, B-cell-depleted T cells, or PBMCs came the material, which was cDNA or gDNA.

V dropped 4 bases and J dropped 5; count of bases not matched to a gene: 5. From germline, CDR1 is KGHDR and CDR2 SFDVKD. The CDR3 runs 15 residues. This TCR came from an elderly woman with acute or convalescent COVID-19. The chain employs TRBV24-1 and TRBJ2-2; 8 nucleotides line up with TRBD1. The sequenced material came from peripheral blood. CDR3 amino acids: CATSDPGGLTGELFF. CDR3 sequence (DNA): TGTGCCACCAGTGACCCAGGGGGCTTGACCGGGGAGCTGTTTTTT.